Following are 15 T cell receptor beta chains from one sample sequenced in a study of metastatic and nonmetastatic thyroid tumors. Prior to thyroid surgery, none of the patients had received any treatment. TCRdb reanalyzed the PCR reads via MiXCR. The sample lists 15,000 to 20,000 clones; about 24% were seen once. Sequencing was carried out using adjacent normal tissue. The receptors were sampled from a female donor with papillary thyroid cancer or a benign thyroid nodule (not recorded which). Some clones in this sample may be carry-over from other donors' samples.

This clone came up many times. This chain joins TRBV5-6 and TRBJ1-2; a possible D gene is TRBD1 (5 bases). Trimming shortened V by 0 bases and J by 8 bases, and 11 bases separated the two germline ends. CDR1 is SGHDT and CDR2 is YYEEEE in the germline V gene. This CDR3 region has 13 residues. CDR3 nucleotide sequence: TGTGCCAGCAGCTTGGGCGAGGGGTCAGGCTACACCTTC. Amino acids: CASSLGEGSGYTF.

This clone was seen at least ten times. The chain employs TRBV7-3 and TRBJ1-3, with 8 nucleotides matching TRBD1. V was clipped by 5 bases and J by 0 bases; unmatched bases: 3. Germline V gene sequence: CDR1 SGHTA, CDR2 FQGTGA. The CDR3 runs 15 residues. The CDR3 reads CASSDTGGSGNTIYF. The CDR3 DNA follows: TGTGCCAGCAGCGATACAGGGGGCTCTGGAAACACCATATATTTT.

This clone was seen at least ten times. The rearrangement joins TRBV15 to TRBJ2-6, with D perhaps TRBD2 (6 bases). The CDR3 runs to 17 residues. Germline CDR1 reads LNHNV; CDR2 reads YYDKDF (reference sequence). V was trimmed by 4 bases and J by 0 bases, leaving 13 bases between them. For the CDR3, the DNA is TGTGCCACCAGCACCGGGACTCGACCCTCTGGGGCCAACGTCCTGACTTTC. It encodes CATSTGTRPSGANVLTF.

There are a few counts of this clone. As the CDR3 is not closed by the conserved phenylalanine or tryptophan, this likely results from a read error. The V and J genes are TRBV20-1 and TRBJ2-1; TRBD2 matches 11 bases. The CDR3 is 16 residues long. V gave up 6 bases and J gave up 2 bases; unmatched junction bases: 9. The germline V gene encodes CDR1 DFQATT and CDR2 SNEGSKA (reference sequence). In nucleotides, the CDR3 is TGCAGTGCCTCGAATAGCGGGAGGGCCACCTACAATGAGCAGTTCATC. Protein product: CSASNSGRATYNEQFI.

In this sample, this clone is medium-sized. The chain joins TRBV12-3 or TRBV12-4 to TRBJ2-1; TRBD2 agrees at 12 bases. The V and J ends lost 2 bases and 5 bases, in that order; junction bases with no gene match: 1. The CDR3 loop spans 15 amino acids. CDR3 sequence: CASSLLAGGDNEQFF. The CDR3 DNA is TGTGCCAGCAGTTTACTAGCGGGAGGGGACAATGAGCAGTTCTTC.

This clone was found many times. The genes are TRBV18 and TRBJ2-5; D gene uncertain. V lost 3 bases and J 7 bases, leaving 9 bases between the germline ends. The germline gives CDR1 KGHSH, CDR2 LQKENI. CDR3 length: 12 amino acids. The CDR3 loop reads CASSPSAGTQYF. CDR3 bases: TGTGCCAGCTCACCTTCAGCAGGGACCCAGTACTTC.

This clone has a count of ten or more. The chain couples TRBV19 to TRBJ1-5, with D possibly being TRBD1 (6 bases). The length of the CDR3 is 12 residues. Per germline, CDR1 LNHDA and CDR2 SQIVND (reference sequence). With 9 bases removed from V and 5 bases from J, the gap between germline ends came to 11 bases. The CDR3 protein is CASGRGDQPQHF. In nucleotides, the CDR3 is TGTGCCAGCGGCAGGGGTGATCAGCCCCAGCATTTT.

In its sample, this clone was seen a few times. V gene TRBV28 combines with J gene TRBJ1-4; D not resolved. CDR3 size: 16 residues. Trimming took off 6 bases at V and 0 bases at J, with 14 bases between the two ends. The germline V gene has CDR1 MDHEN and CDR2 SYDVKM. The CDR3 region is CASSPNWITTNEKLFF. The CDR3 DNA sequence: TGTGCCAGCAGCCCGAATTGGATCACAACTAATGAAAAACTGTTTTTT.

CDR3 DNA sequence: TGCGCCAGCAGCTTCGTCTATCGGGGGAGCAATGAGCAGTTCTTC. It translates to CASSFVYRGSNEQFF. The chain links TRBV5-1 to TRBJ2-1; TRBD2 might be the D (6 bases). Germline CDR1 is SGHRS and CDR2 is YFSETQ. CDR3 size: 15 residues. Trimming stripped 2 bases from V and 6 bases from J, with 15 bases between. Filled out from reference TRBV5-1 and TRBJ2-1, the complete variable domain reads KAGVTQTPRYLIKTRGQQVTLSCSPISGHRSVSWYQQTPGQGLQFLFEYFSETQRNKGNFPGRFSGRQFSNSRSEMNVSTLELGDSALYLCASSFVYRGSNEQFFGPGTRLTVL.

On this clone: Relative to the germline gene, one junction end is altered; a read error may explain this. This chain's CDR3 is CASNPRDTNTRELFF. As DNA, the CDR3 is TGTGCCAGCAATCCCCGGGACACGAACACCCGGGAGCTGTTTTTT. This chain joins TRBV7-9 and TRBJ2-2; maybe TRBD1 (6 bases). The CDR3 is 15 amino acids. The germline V gene encodes CDR1 SEHNR and CDR2 FQNEAQ (reference sequence).

By sample fraction, this clone is medium-sized. This chain uses TRBV19 with TRBJ2-3; D remains unclear. The CDR3 runs 12 residues. CDR1 and CDR2 from the germline V gene are LNHDA and SQIVND (reference sequence). Trimming cost V 5 bases and J 4 bases, with 7 bases left between them. CDR3 bases: TGTGCCAGTAGTTCCCTCGCAGATACGCAGTATTTT. Encoded protein: CASSSLADTQYF. The full variable domain, rest sourced from reference TRBV19 and TRBJ2-3, is DGGITQSPKYLFRKEGQNVTLSCEQNLNHDAMYWYRQDPGQGLRLIYYSQIVNDFQKGDIAEGYSVSREKKESFPLTVTSAQKNPTAFYLCASSSLADTQYFGPGTRLTVL.

In its sample, this clone was seen many times. The gene calls are TRBV9 and TRBJ2-5, with TRBD2 matching 8 bases. J lost 5 bases, V lost 0 bases, and 6 bases had no gene match. This CDR3 has 15 residues. In germline, CDR1 is SGDLS, CDR2 YYNGEE. Written as DNA, the CDR3 is TGTGCCAGCAGCGTAGAAGCGGGAGTCCGCGAGACCCAGTACTTC. Protein sequence: CASSVEAGVRETQYF. The full variable domain, completed using reference TRBV9 and TRBJ2-5, is DSGVTQTPKHLITATGQRVTLRCSPRSGDLSVYWYQQSLDQGLQFLIQYYNGEERAKGNILERFSAQQFPDLHSELNLSSLELGDSALYFCASSVEAGVRETQYFGPGTRLLVL.

This clone has just a few counts. The missing conserved phenylalanine or tryptophan at the end of this CDR3 makes a read error likely. The DNA is omitted, as the CDR3 cannot be located on it reliably, and the CDR3 follows TCRdb's listing. The chain combines TRBV6-5 with TRBJ2-4; the DNA was not compared with TRBD1, the D call given in the table. The CDR3 length is 14 residues, termini included. Germline CDR1 reads MNHEY; CDR2 reads SVGAGI. CDR3 protein: CASSYPGGADIKYL.

By sample share, this clone is medium-sized. This chain links TRBV28 with TRBJ1-1, with a weak D call TRBD1 (6 bases). Germline CDR1 and CDR2: MDHEN and SYDVKM. V shed 2 bases and J shed 1 base, with 11 bases lying between them. This CDR3 contains 15 residues. The CDR3 DNA sequence: TGTGCCAGCAGTTTAGGGGGCGCGAGGAACACTGAAGCTTTCTTT. Its translation is CASSLGGARNTEAFF. The entire variable domain, with the rest obtained from reference TRBV28 and TRBJ1-1, is as follows: DVKVTQSSRYLVKRTGEKVFLECVQDMDHENMFWYRQDPGLGLRLIYFSYDVKMKEKGDIPEGYSVSREKKERFSLILESASTNQTSMYLCASSLGGARNTEAFFGQGTRLTVV.

Comments on this clone: At one boundary the junction diverges from the germline segment, which might be a read error. J is TRBJ2-1 and V is TRBV12-5, with a weak D call TRBD1 (6 bases). CDR1 is LGHNT and CDR2 is FRNRAP in the germline V gene. This CDR3 has 15 residues. The CDR3, as DNA: TGTGCTAGTTGTTTTTGGGACAACCGCTACAATGAGCAGTTCTTC. Translated: CASCFWDNRYNEQFF.